The clone carrying this T cell receptor beta chain was recorded only once. Sequencing used immunoSEQ multiplex PCR; TCRdb keeps in-frame clones, though not all of them. The sample records about 48,000 clones, about 88% being singletons. This record comes from a study of blood T cell repertoires in COVID-19. The germline CDR1 and CDR2 sequences are SEHNR and FQNEAQ (reference sequence). V dropped 2 bases and J dropped 0 bases, with 12 bases sitting between them. This CDR3 contains 16 residues. The sequenced sample was PBMCs or T cells enriched from blood (not recorded which). This receptor was obtained from a woman aged 50 to 65 who had recovered from COVID-19. The chain joins TRBV7-9 to TRBJ2-3; D unclear. The CDR3: CASSLTPTTSTDTQYF. The CDR3 region has the DNA TGTGCCAGCAGCTTAACCCCCACGACAAGCACAGATACGCAGTATTTT.